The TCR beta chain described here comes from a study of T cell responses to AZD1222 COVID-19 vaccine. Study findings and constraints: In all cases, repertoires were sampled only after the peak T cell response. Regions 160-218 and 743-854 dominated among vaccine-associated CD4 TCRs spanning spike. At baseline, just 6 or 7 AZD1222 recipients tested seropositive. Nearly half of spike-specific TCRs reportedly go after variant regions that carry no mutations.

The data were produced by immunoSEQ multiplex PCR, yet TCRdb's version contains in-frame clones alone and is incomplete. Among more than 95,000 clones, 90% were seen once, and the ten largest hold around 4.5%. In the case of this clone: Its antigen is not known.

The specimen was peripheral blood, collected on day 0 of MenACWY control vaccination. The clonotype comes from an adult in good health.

The CDR3 region is CASSEYRVGSTTNEKLFF. The CDR3 nucleotides are TGTGCCAGCAGTGAATATCGGGTCGGATCCACAACTAATGAAAAACTGTTTTTT. This chain connects TRBV6-1 to TRBJ1-4; D is unclear. V lost 2 bases to trimming and J lost 0 bases, with 16 bases between them. This CDR3 is 18 amino acids long. Germline CDR1 MNHNS, CDR2 SASEGT.